The clone carrying this T cell receptor beta chain occurred many times. Its antigen is not identified. These data originate in a study of early T cells in non-severe SARS-CoV-2 infection. About the research overall: The study sequenced bulk RNA from unsorted whole blood, with chains unpaired.

CDR3 length equals 16 residues. The V gene's germline CDR1 is DFQATT and CDR2 SNEGSKA (reference sequence). J gave up 0 bases and V 0 bases, and 5 bases lay outside the gene matches. Researchers tagged individual cDNA molecules with unique molecular identifiers. TCRdb called the 5' RACE reads again in MiXCR, with one record for every CDR3 protein. There are tens of thousands of distinct CDR3 sequences in the sample; about 9.4% occur only once, and under 10% lies in the top ten. Study-wide points: Using VDJdb, the matching emphasized anti-spike CD8 responses while missing private and CD4 specificities.

The sequencing used whole blood, collected at baseline. The chain couples TRBV20-1 to TRBJ2-5; TRBD2 agrees at 9 bases. This TCR was sampled from an adult who was a healthcare worker with PCR-confirmed SARS-CoV-2 infection or an uninfected control (not recorded which). The CDR3 reads CSARDAGGEYQETQYF. Here the CDR3 DNA reads TGCAGTGCTAGAGATGCGGGGGGGGAGTACCAAGAGACCCAGTACTTC.